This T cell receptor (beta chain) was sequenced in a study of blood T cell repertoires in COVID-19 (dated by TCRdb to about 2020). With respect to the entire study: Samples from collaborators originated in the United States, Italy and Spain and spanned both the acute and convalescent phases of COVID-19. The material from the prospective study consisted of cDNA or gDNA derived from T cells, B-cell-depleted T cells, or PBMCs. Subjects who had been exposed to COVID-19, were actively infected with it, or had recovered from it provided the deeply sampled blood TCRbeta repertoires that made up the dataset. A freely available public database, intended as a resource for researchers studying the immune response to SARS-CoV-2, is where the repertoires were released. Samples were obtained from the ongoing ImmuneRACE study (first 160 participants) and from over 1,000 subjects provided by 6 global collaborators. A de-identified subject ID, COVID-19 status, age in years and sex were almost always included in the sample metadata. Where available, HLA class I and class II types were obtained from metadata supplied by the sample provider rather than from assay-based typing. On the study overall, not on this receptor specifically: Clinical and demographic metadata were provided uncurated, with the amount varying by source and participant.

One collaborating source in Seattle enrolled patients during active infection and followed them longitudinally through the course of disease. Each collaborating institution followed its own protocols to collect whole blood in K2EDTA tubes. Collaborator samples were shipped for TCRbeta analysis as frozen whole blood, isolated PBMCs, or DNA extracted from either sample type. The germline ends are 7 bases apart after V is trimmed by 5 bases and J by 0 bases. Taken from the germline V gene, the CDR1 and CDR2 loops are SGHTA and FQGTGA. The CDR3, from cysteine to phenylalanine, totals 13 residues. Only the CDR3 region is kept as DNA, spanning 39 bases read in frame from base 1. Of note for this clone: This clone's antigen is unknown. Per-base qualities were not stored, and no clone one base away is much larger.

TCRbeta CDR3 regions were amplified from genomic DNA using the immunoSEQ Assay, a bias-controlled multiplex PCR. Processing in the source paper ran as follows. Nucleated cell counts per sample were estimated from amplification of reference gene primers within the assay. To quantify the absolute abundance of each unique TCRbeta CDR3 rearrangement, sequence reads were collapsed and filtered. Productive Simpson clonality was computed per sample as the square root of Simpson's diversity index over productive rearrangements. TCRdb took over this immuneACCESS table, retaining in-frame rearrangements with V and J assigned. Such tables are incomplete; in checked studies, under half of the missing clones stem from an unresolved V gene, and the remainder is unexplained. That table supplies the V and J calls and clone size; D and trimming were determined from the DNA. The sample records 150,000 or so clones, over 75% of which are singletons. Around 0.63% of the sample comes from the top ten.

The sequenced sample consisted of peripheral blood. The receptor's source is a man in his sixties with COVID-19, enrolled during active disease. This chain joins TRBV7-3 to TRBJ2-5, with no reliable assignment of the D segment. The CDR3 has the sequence CASSTGYQETQYF. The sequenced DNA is TGTGCCAGCAGCACCGGGTACCAAGAGACCCAGTACTTC.